A selection of T cell receptor beta chains follows, all from one sample in a study of blood T cell repertoires in COVID-19. The repertoire was sequenced with immunoSEQ multiplex PCR; TCRdb's copy has only in-frame clones and lacks some. The sample has roughly 230,000 clones, about 86% seen once. Sequencing input: PBMCs or T cells enriched from blood (not recorded which). Receptor source: a man aged 45-65 years who had recovered from COVID-19. The CDR3 runs from the conserved cysteine through the conserved F or W. Fields, in order: J gene, clone size, D gene, V gene, CDR3 protein, CDR3 DNA. The D gene is left open where the match is weak. Where a row states a size, it is once, few, many or the class of an expanded clone; other rows omit it.

>TRBJ2-3|few|-|TRBV9
CASSAGEAVTQYF
TGTGCCAGCAGCGCGGGGGAGGCGGTTACGCAGTATTTT
>TRBJ2-2|-|-|TRBV21-1
CASSFQVHRMAGAIHEQDGELFF
TGTGCCAGCAGCTTCCAGGTTCATAGGATGGCAGGGGCCATACACGAACAAGACGGGGAGCTGTTTTTT
>TRBJ2-7|once|TRBD2|TRBV10-1
CASTNGAGEPYEQYF
TGCGCCAGCACCAACGGAGCGGGAGAACCCTACGAGCAGTACTTC
>TRBJ1-5|few|-|TRBV29-1
CSARWGESNQPQHF
TGCAGCGCCAGGTGGGGAGAGAGCAATCAGCCCCAGCATTTT
>TRBJ1-6|-|-|TRBV4-3
CASSQDRGDGAPLHF
TGCGCCAGCAGCCAAGATCGCGGGGACGGGGCACCCCTCCACTTT
>TRBJ1-4|once|-|TRBV6-5
CASSASGVNEKLFF
TGTGCCAGCAGCGCGTCAGGGGTTAATGAAAAACTGTTTTTT
>TRBJ2-7|-|-|TRBV7-2
CASAGGASYEQYF
TGTGCCAGCGCCGGGGGAGCCTCCTACGAGCAGTACTTC
>TRBJ1-3|once|-|TRBV18
CASSPPGFLTRTSYSGNTIYF
TGTGCCAGCTCACCACCGGGGTTCCTGACTAGGACATCCTACTCTGGAAACACCATATATTTT
>TRBJ2-1|-|TRBD2|TRBV27
CASKGFGGGGPYNEQFF
TGTGCCAGCAAGGGGTTTGGGGGGGGAGGCCCCTACAATGAGCAGTTCTTC
>TRBJ1-5|-|TRBD1|TRBV7-2
CASSKLQGAGGQPQHF
TGTGCCAGCAGCAAGCTACAGGGGGCGGGGGGTCAGCCCCAGCATTTT
>TRBJ1-6|-|TRBD1|TRBV10-3
CAISGEGAGSPLHF
TGTGCCATCAGTGGAGAGGGGGCGGGTTCACCCCTCCACTTT
>TRBJ1-1|many|-|TRBV5-6
CASSLSRSGNEAFF
TGTGCCAGCAGCTTGAGTAGGTCGGGAAATGAAGCTTTCTTT
>TRBJ2-5|-|TRBD2|TRBV7-8
CASSSLFQRGEETQYF
TGTGCCAGCAGCTCACTCTTCCAGCGGGGGGAAGAGACCCAGTACTTC
>TRBJ2-2|-|-|TRBV6-2/TRBV6-3
CASSFGQTTGELFF
TGTGCCAGCAGTTTCGGACAGACGACCGGGGAGCTGTTTTTT
>TRBJ2-3|once|TRBD1|TRBV6-6
CASMPATGGVDTQYF
TGTGCCAGCATGCCCGCGACAGGGGGCGTAGATACGCAGTATTTT